The 15 T cell receptor beta chains in this list originate from one sample, sequenced in a study of cytomegalovirus exposure and HLA in healthy donors. The PCR had 60 Vbeta and 13 Jbeta primers. Data came from immunoSEQ multiplex PCR; TCRdb stores just in-frame clones and leaves some out. The table lists approximately 190,000 clones, about 80% of them singletons. Sequencing was performed on PBMCs. These receptor sequences come from a woman in her 30s in good health and CMV-seropositive.

The CDR3 bases are TGTGCCAGCGACAGGCCCGCGGCCGGGGAGCTGTTTTTT. Encoded protein: CASDRPAAGELFF. The chain combines TRBV28 with TRBJ2-2, with a weak D call TRBD1 (6 bases). This CDR3 comprises 13 residues. V was clipped by 8 bases and J by 6 bases, with 13 bases between them. From germline, CDR1 is MDHEN and CDR2 SYDVKM.

This sequence joins TRBV6-1 and TRBJ2-1; 9 positions match TRBD1. V gave up 2 bases and J gave up 5 bases; unmatched junction bases: 10. The CDR3 sequence is 17 residues long. Germline CDR1 MNHNS, CDR2 SASEGT. The CDR3 DNA reads as TGTGCCAGCAGTGAAATATTCGGACAGGGGAGGGACAATGAGCAGTTCTTC. Encoded protein: CASSEIFGQGRDNEQFF.

V and J are TRBV6-1 and TRBJ1-1; no firm D call. CDR3 length: 13 residues. The V and J ends lost 6 bases and 3 bases respectively, with 11 bases between them. Germline-derived CDR1 and CDR2 are MNHNS and SASEGT. The DNA of the CDR3 is TGTGCCAGCAGGGAAAACGCGGACACTGAAGCTTTCTTT. Protein product: CASRENADTEAFF.

The chain uses TRBV30 and TRBJ2-7, with a possible D match to TRBD1 (5 bases). Germline assignment: CDR1 GTSNPN and CDR2 SVGIG (reference sequence). Trimming stripped 0 bases from V and 4 bases from J, with 22 bases between. The CDR3 has 17 amino acids. The CDR3, as DNA: TGTGCCTGGAGTGTAGAAGGGGCGCGGAGACAGACTTACGAGCAGTACTTC. Its translation: CAWSVEGARRQTYEQYF.

There are a few counts of this clone. The chain has TRBV4-1 and TRBJ1-4, with TRBD1 matching 8 bases. From germline, CDR1 is MGHRA and CDR2 YSYEKL. This CDR3 comprises 14 residues. V gave up 4 bases and J gave up 8 bases; unmatched junction bases: 6. Written as DNA, the CDR3 is TGCGCCAGCAGCCGGACAGGGCGGCAGGAAAAACTGTTTTTT. Translating gives CASSRTGRQEKLFF.

The chain has TRBV19 and TRBJ1-2; TRBD1 matches at 8 bases. The V gene's germline CDR1 is LNHDA and CDR2 SQIVND (reference sequence). The V segment lost 5 bases and the J segment 4 bases; nucleotides outside the gene matches: 6. The CDR3 has 14 residues. CDR3 in amino acids: CASSAGGAGYGYTF. CDR3 sequence (DNA): TGTGCCAGTAGTGCAGGGGGCGCAGGCTATGGCTACACCTTC.

This chain links TRBV28 with TRBJ1-5; D may be TRBD1 (5 bases). V lost 8 bases to trimming and J lost 6 bases, with 11 bases between them. Germline V gives CDR1 MDHEN, CDR2 SYDVKM. The CDR3 runs to 12 residues. CDR3 nucleotides: TGTGCCAGCCACTCCGGGGGTCAGCCCCAGCATTTT. This sequence encodes CASHSGGQPQHF.

The rearrangement uses TRBV28 and TRBJ2-1; TRBD1 aligns across 9 bases. The V gene's germline CDR1 is MDHEN and CDR2 SYDVKM. The CDR3 is 14 amino acids. V shed 6 bases and J 7 bases; nucleotides not matched to a gene: 7. The CDR3 region has the DNA TGTGCCAGCAGGGGCACGGACAGGGGAAATGAGCAGTTCTTC. Translating it yields CASRGTDRGNEQFF. Full variable domain (missing parts from reference TRBV28 and TRBJ2-1): DVKVTQSSRYLVKRTGEKVFLECVQDMDHENMFWYRQDPGLGLRLIYFSYDVKMKEKGDIPEGYSVSREKKERFSLILESASTNQTSMYLCASRGTDRGNEQFFGPGTRLTVL.

The V gene is TRBV4-2, the J gene TRBJ2-5; TRBD2 matches at 8 bases. The germline V gene encodes CDR1 LGHNA and CDR2 YNFKEQ. This CDR3 has 18 residues. Trimming cost V 4 bases and J 2 bases; bases outside gene matches: 15. The CDR3 sequence is CASSPSGLGLASQETQYF. CDR3 nucleotides: TGTGCCAGCAGCCCCTCCGGTTTAGGACTAGCTTCTCAAGAGACCCAGTACTTC.

For the CDR3, the DNA is TGTGCCAGTCGGAAGGAGCAAGCTTTCTTT. Amino acids: CASRKEQAFF. The rearrangement links TRBV19 to TRBJ1-1; D unclear. The V end lost 8 bases, the J end lost 9 bases, and 10 bases lay between the germline ends. Per germline, CDR1 LNHDA and CDR2 SQIVND (reference sequence). CDR3 size: 10 residues. Combining the CDR3 with reference TRBV19 and TRBJ1-1 gives the whole variable domain DGGITQSPKYLFRKEGQNVTLSCEQNLNHDAMYWYRQDPGQGLRLIYYSQIVNDFQKGDIAEGYSVSREKKESFPLTVTSAQKNPTAFYLCASRKEQAFFGQGTRLTVV.

In its sample, this clone was seen a few times. This chain connects TRBV4-1 to TRBJ2-7, with a weak D call TRBD2 (6 bases). Deletions cut 4 bases from V and 3 bases from J, with 19 bases between. Germline V lookup: CDR1 MGHRA, CDR2 YSYEKL. The CDR3 consists of 16 residues. The CDR3 loop is CASSPKIKRGLYEQYF. As DNA, the CDR3 is TGCGCCAGCAGCCCCAAGATTAAGAGGGGACTCTACGAGCAGTACTTC.

The rearrangement uses TRBV15 and TRBJ2-7; tentatively, D is TRBD1 (5 bases). The CDR3 is 12 residues long. Germline lookup yields CDR1 LNHNV and CDR2 YYDKDF (reference sequence). Deletions cut 4 bases from V and 3 bases from J, with 7 bases between. The CDR3 protein is CATSIDSYEQYF. CDR3 coding DNA: TGTGCCACCAGCATAGACAGCTACGAGCAGTACTTC.

This clone was counted once. The CDR3 nucleotides are TGTGCCAGCAGCTTTACAGCGGGAGGTCAAGATACGCAGTATTTT. It yields the protein CASSFTAGGQDTQYF. V usage is TRBV11-2 and J usage is TRBJ2-3, with 9 bases lining up with TRBD2. CDR1 and CDR2 (germline): SGHAT, FQNNGV. This CDR3 is built from 15 residues. Unmatched junction bases numbered 6, after V lost 3 bases and J lost 5 bases. Together with reference TRBV11-2 and TRBJ2-3, the CDR3 gives the full variable domain: EAGVAQSPRYKIIEKRQSVAFWCNPISGHATLYWYQQILGQGPKLLIQFQNNGVVDDSQLPKDRFSAERLKGVDSTLKIQPAKLEDSAVYLCASSFTAGGQDTQYFGPGTRLTVL.

The V call is TRBV28, the J call TRBJ2-1; TRBD1 is a possible D gene (6 bases). Trimming stripped 5 bases from V and 3 bases from J, with 20 bases between. This CDR3 is built from 17 residues. Germline V lookup: CDR1 MDHEN, CDR2 SYDVKM. As DNA, the CDR3 is TGTGCCAGCAGTACTGGTACAGGGCATCCGCTCTACAATGAGCAGTTCTTC. It translates to CASSTGTGHPLYNEQFF.

The chain is built from TRBV6-1 and TRBJ2-4, with 10 nucleotides matching TRBD1. The CDR3 is 13 amino acids. Per the germline V gene, CDR1 is MNHNS and CDR2 is SASEGT. Trimming cost V 6 bases and J 6 bases; bases outside gene matches: 2. CDR3 sequence reads: CASSGQGVNIQYF. The CDR3 DNA is TGTGCCAGCAGCGGACAGGGGGTAAACATTCAGTACTTC.